These 31 T cell receptor beta chains were all obtained from the same sample, sequenced in a study of blood T cell repertoires in COVID-19. Assay: immunoSEQ multiplex PCR; the TCRdb copy retains only in-frame clones and omits some. In the table there are about 220,000 clones, 82% of which are singletons. Sequenced: peripheral blood. Receptors originate from a woman of 80 years or more with acute or convalescent COVID-19.

The chain uses TRBV7-9 and TRBJ1-4, with D tentatively TRBD1 (5 bases). Trimming took 6 bases from V and 8 from J, leaving 10 bases between them. Germline CDR1 reads SEHNR; CDR2 reads FQNEAQ (reference sequence). The CDR3 loop spans 12 amino acids. CDR3 bases: TGTGCCAGCAGGGAGGGGAACGAAAAACTGTTTTTT. Its translation is CASREGNEKLFF.

The gene calls are TRBV7-8 and TRBJ2-4; a possible D gene is TRBD1 (6 bases). Deletions cut 4 bases from V and 16 bases from J, with 14 bases between. The CDR3 loop spans 11 amino acids. CDR1 and CDR2 from the germline V gene are SGHVS and FQNEAQ. CDR3 in amino acids: CASSSRDTVYF. Here the CDR3 DNA reads TGTGCCAGCAGCTCCCGGGACACTGTTTACTTC.

The CDR3 bases are TGTGCCAGCAGATCGGGACTCCCTGGAAACACCATATATTTT. It specifies CASRSGLPGNTIYF. The rearrangement joins TRBV6-5 to TRBJ1-3; D is possibly TRBD1 (5 bases). The CDR3 has 14 residues. The ends were cut back, 6 bases at V and 2 bases at J, with 11 bases in the middle. Per germline, CDR1 MNHEY and CDR2 SVGAGI.

This clone was recorded only once. This chain links TRBV5-1 with TRBJ2-5; 7 nucleotides agree with TRBD2. The CDR3 covers 16 residues. V shed 0 bases and J 0 bases; nucleotides not matched to a gene: 5. Looked up from germline, CDR1 is SGHRS and CDR2 is YFSETQ. CDR3 amino acids: CASSLDRRGDQETQYF. The CDR3 bases are TGCGCCAGCAGCTTGGACCGCCGGGGGGACCAAGAGACCCAGTACTTC.

The chain has TRBV7-8 and TRBJ1-2; no clear D gene. V was clipped by 1 base and J by 7 bases, with 7 bases between them. There are 12 residues in the CDR3. Germline V CDR1 and CDR2: SGHVS, FQNEAQ. The DNA for the CDR3 is TGTGCCAGCAGCTTAGGAAGGAGTGGCTACACCTTC. Translated: CASSLGRSGYTF.

The rearrangement links TRBV18 to TRBJ2-3, with D perhaps TRBD2 (6 bases). Trimming cost V 7 bases and J 1 base, with 21 bases left between them. This CDR3 spans 17 amino acids. Germline V gene data show CDR1 as KGHSH and CDR2 as LQKENI. CDR3 sequence (DNA): TGTGCCAGCTTCCCCTCCGCCGGGGGAGCCGGCACAGATACGCAGTATTTT. It is translated as CASFPSAGGAGTDTQYF.

Only a few counts were recorded for this clone. The chain links TRBV10-2 to TRBJ1-1, with 8 nucleotides matching TRBD1. The germline V gene has CDR1 WSHSY and CDR2 SAAADI. J lost 0 bases, V lost 7 bases, and 7 bases had no gene match. This CDR3 spans 15 amino acids. The CDR3 DNA reads TGCGCCAGCAATGGACAGGGATGGGTGAACACTGAAGCTTTCTTT. Its translation: CASNGQGWVNTEAFF.

V and J are TRBV7-2 and TRBJ2-1; 11 bases fit TRBD2. V was clipped by 6 bases and J by 1 base; unmatched bases: 8. Germline CDR1 is SGHTA and CDR2 is FQGNSA. There are 17 residues in the CDR3. The CDR3 loop reads CASSPLAGGASYNEQFF. The CDR3 nucleotides read TGTGCCAGCAGTCCATTAGCGGGGGGGGCTTCCTACAATGAGCAGTTCTTC.

This clone was seen a handful of times. This sequence joins TRBV3-1 (or the pseudogene TRBV3-2) and TRBJ1-4; 9 bases align to TRBD1. The V gene end was trimmed by 1 base and the J gene end by 8 bases; junction bases not matched to a gene: 5. This CDR3 contains 15 residues. CDR1 is LGHDT, CDR2 YNNKEL, per germline (reference sequence). CDR3 protein: CASSQGTGVAEKLFF. In DNA form, the CDR3 reads TGTGCCAGCAGCCAAGGGACAGGGGTAGCGGAAAAACTGTTTTTT.

In DNA form, the CDR3 reads TGTGCCAGCTCACCAGGACAGGCCTGGGGGCAGTTCTTC. This encodes CASSPGQAWGQFF. The chain is built from TRBV18 and TRBJ2-1, with TRBD1 identical over 7 bases. With 2 bases clipped from V and 12 bases from J, the junction kept 7 bases outside the gene matches. The CDR3 length is 13 residues. CDR1 KGHSH and CDR2 LQKENI come from the germline V gene.

This clone was counted between two and nine times. The chain joins TRBV5-4 to TRBJ1-4; TRBD1 is a possible D gene (5 bases). The CDR3 totals 15 residues. Germline loops: CDR1 SGHNT, CDR2 YYREEE (reference sequence). V gave up 0 bases and J gave up 7 bases, with 13 bases separating them. The chain's CDR3 is CASSLGQGGFEKLFF. The CDR3 bases are TGTGCCAGCAGCTTGGGGCAGGGAGGGTTTGAAAAACTGTTTTTT.

To note about this clone: The DNA is omitted, as the CDR3 cannot be located on it reliably, and the CDR3 follows TCRdb's listing. The chain couples TRBV6-5 to TRBJ2-1; no DNA check was done on the table's D call, TRBD2. CDR1 MNHEY and CDR2 SVGAGI come from the germline V gene. The CDR3 length equals 14 residues, ends included. CDR3 residues: CASILGGYGNEQFF.

The chain couples TRBV5-1 to TRBJ2-7; D gene unclear. The CDR3 runs to 13 residues. Trimming cost V 0 bases and J 2 bases, with 6 bases left between them. Germline V lookup: CDR1 SGHRS, CDR2 YFSETQ. CDR3 nucleotides: TGCGCCAGCAGCTTGGATACACCCTACGAGCAGTACTTC. Encoded protein: CASSLDTPYEQYF.

The CDR3 DNA follows: TGTGCCAGCAGCCAAGATCAGGGGAACACTGAAGCTTTCTTT. Residues: CASSQDQGNTEAFF. The rearrangement uses TRBV3-1 (or the pseudogene TRBV3-2) and TRBJ1-1; weak D call: TRBD1 (5 bases). Trimming shortened V by 0 bases and J by 1 base, and 6 bases separated the two germline ends. The length of the CDR3 is 14 residues. Germline V CDR1 and CDR2: LGHDT, YNNKEL (reference sequence).

The V call is TRBV21-1, the J call TRBJ2-1; TRBD1, the table's D call, was not compared with the DNA. TRBV21-1 is deemed a pseudogene. The CDR3 covers 16 residues. CDR3 loop: CASSSQGQSSYNEQFF. The CDR3 region has the DNA TGTGCCAGCAGCAGCCAGGGGCAGAGCTCCTACAATGAGCAGTTCTTC.

This sequence joins TRBV18 and TRBJ2-3; D remains ambiguous. V was pared by 2 bases and J by 2 bases, with 11 bases between. The CDR3 sequence is 15 residues long. From germline, CDR1 is KGHSH and CDR2 LQKENI. The chain's CDR3 is CASSPKSTDTDTQYF. The CDR3 region has the DNA TGTGCCAGCTCACCAAAGTCCACAGACACAGATACGCAGTATTTT.

The rearrangement links TRBV19 to TRBJ1-2; 7 bases are a match to TRBD1. Germline assignment: CDR1 LNHDA and CDR2 SQIVND (reference sequence). CDR3 length: 15 amino acids. V lost 4 bases, J lost 3 bases, and 8 bases stayed unmatched. The DNA for the CDR3 is TGTGCCAGTAGTAAAGACAGGGTCGGCGACTATGGCTACACCTTC. This gives the protein CASSKDRVGDYGYTF. Drawing the rest from reference TRBV19 and TRBJ1-2, the complete variable domain is DGGITQSPKYLFRKEGQNVTLSCEQNLNHDAMYWYRQDPGQGLRLIYYSQIVNDFQKGDIAEGYSVSREKKESFPLTVTSAQKNPTAFYLCASSKDRVGDYGYTFGSGTRLTVV.

V and J are TRBV4-2 and TRBJ1-4; D remains unclear. V shed 0 bases and J shed 0 bases, with 11 bases lying between them. CDR1 and CDR2 from the germline V gene are LGHNA and YNFKEQ. The CDR3 is 17 amino acids. The CDR3 bases are TGTGCCAGCAGCCAAGATTCCTGGGCAGCAACTAATGAAAAACTGTTTTTT. Its translation: CASSQDSWAATNEKLFF.

This clone showed up just a few times. V gene TRBV12-3 or TRBV12-4 combines with J gene TRBJ1-2, with 7 nucleotides matching TRBD1. V trimming: 10 bases; J trimming: 7 bases; junction bases outside the gene matches: 12. The CDR3 has 13 amino acids. The CDR3 DNA sequence: TGTGCCACCTCTTTAGACAGGGCTTTTGGCTACACCTTC. It yields the protein CATSLDRAFGYTF.

This chain links TRBV6-5 with TRBJ1-2, with 12 bases matching TRBD1. Germline V CDR1 and CDR2: MNHEY, SVGAGI. This CDR3 comprises 14 residues. Trimming at V came to 7 bases and at J to 6 bases, leaving 6 bases not matched to a gene. This CDR3 is CASTRDRGLDGYTF. CDR3 DNA sequence: TGTGCCAGCACTCGGGACAGGGGGCTGGATGGCTACACCTTC.

The chain carries TRBV18 and TRBJ1-2; D might be TRBD1 (6 bases). Germline CDR1 KGHSH, CDR2 LQKENI. Between the trimmed V and J ends, which lost 5 bases and 2 bases, there was a span of 9 bases. The CDR3 has 13 amino acids. The DNA of the CDR3 is TGTGCCAGCTCAGATGGACAGAACTATGGCTACACCTTC. This translates into CASSDGQNYGYTF.

V is TRBV2 and J is TRBJ2-7; D unresolved. The V gene lost 6 bases and the J gene lost 3 bases, with 12 bases spanning the gap. Germline-derived CDR1 and CDR2 are SNHLY and FYNNEI. This CDR3 contains 13 residues. CDR3 nucleotides: TGTGCCAGCAGGGTGGGTCTAGTCTACGAGCAGTACTTC. Amino acid sequence: CASRVGLVYEQYF.

The chain uses TRBV9 and TRBJ2-1; D perhaps matches TRBD2 (6 bases). CDR1 and CDR2 from the germline V gene are SGDLS and YYNGEE. There are 14 residues in the CDR3. Deletions cut 4 bases from V and 0 bases from J, with 8 bases between. Written as DNA, the CDR3 is TGTGCCAGCAGCTTCGGGAGCTCCTACAATGAGCAGTTCTTC. Translated, it gives CASSFGSSYNEQFF.

The genes are TRBV3-1 (or the pseudogene TRBV3-2) and TRBJ2-1; D is perhaps TRBD1 (7 bases). Trimming took 6 bases from V and 3 from J, leaving 15 bases between them. The germline gives CDR1 LGHDT, CDR2 YNNKEL (reference sequence). The CDR3 is 15 amino acids. In DNA form, the CDR3 reads TGTGCCAGCAGAATGGAGGGGGCGAACTACAATGAGCAGTTCTTC. Translation: CASRMEGANYNEQFF.

The chain combines TRBV13 with TRBJ2-3, with 7 bases matching TRBD2. CDR1 and CDR2 from the germline V gene are PRHDT and FYEKMQ (reference sequence). The CDR3 is 17 residues long. Trimming at V came to 4 bases and at J to 1 base, leaving 11 bases not matched to a gene. CDR3 DNA sequence: TGTGCCAGCAGCTCCCACGGGGGACTATCCCGCACAGATACGCAGTATTTT. Its protein is CASSSHGGLSRTDTQYF.

The chain carries TRBV30 and TRBJ1-5; D call uncertain. Germline-derived CDR1 and CDR2 are GTSNPN and SVGIG (reference sequence). Between the trimmed V and J ends, which lost 2 bases and 2 bases, there was a span of 10 bases. CDR3 length equals 14 residues. The CDR3 bases are TGTGCCTGGAGTAAGGAGTTGGGCAATCAGCCCCAGCATTTT. Its protein product is CAWSKELGNQPQHF.

To note about this clone: Germline is not matched at one junction end, which may reflect a read error. The J gene is TRBJ1-6, the V gene TRBV7-9; no clear D. The CDR3 length is 15 residues. Germline V CDR1 and CDR2: SEHNR, FQNEAQ (reference sequence). The CDR3 loop reads CASRLGSSYNSPLHF. For the CDR3, the DNA is TGTGCCAGCAGGTTAGGGAGCTCCTATAATTCACCCCTCCACTTT.

V and J are TRBV5-4 and TRBJ2-3; possibly TRBD2 for D (7 bases). Germline V gives CDR1 SGHNT, CDR2 YYREEE (reference sequence). V was clipped by 7 bases and J by 4 bases, with 22 bases between them. The CDR3 extends over 16 amino acids. CDR3 residues: CASGPTGGGRPDTQYF. The CDR3 DNA reads TGTGCCAGCGGCCCGACTGGCGGGGGCCGACCAGATACGCAGTATTTT.

The J gene is TRBJ2-6, the V gene TRBV7-9; 11 bases agree with TRBD1. V dropped 3 bases and J dropped 4; count of bases not matched to a gene: 5. The CDR3 runs 17 residues. CDR1 is SEHNR, CDR2 FQNEAQ, per germline (reference sequence). CDR3 in DNA: TGTGCCAGCAGCTTGGGACAGGGGGTAGCAGGGGCCAACGTCCTGACTTTC. Amino acids: CASSLGQGVAGANVLTF. Complete variable domain (other parts from reference TRBV7-9 and TRBJ2-6): DTGVSQNPRHKITKRGQNVTFRCDPISEHNRLYWYRQTLGQGPEFLTYFQNEAQLEKSRLLSDRFSAERPKGSFSTLEIQRTEQGDSAMYLCASSLGQGVAGANVLTFGAGSRLTVL.

This rearrangement joins TRBV6-2 or TRBV6-3 to TRBJ1-2, with 8 bases fitting TRBD1. Germline V gives CDR1 MNHEY, CDR2 SVGEGT. J gave up 5 bases and V 5 bases, and 10 bases lay outside the gene matches. This CDR3 is 15 amino acids long. The CDR3 reads CASSGPATGAYGYTF. The CDR3 DNA sequence: TGTGCCAGCAGTGGCCCGGCGACAGGGGCTTATGGCTACACCTTC.

This chain links TRBV9 with TRBJ1-2, with 7 positions matching TRBD1. V lost 2 bases, J lost 11 bases, and 12 bases stayed unmatched. The CDR3 contains 14 residues. Germline values: CDR1 SGDLS, CDR2 YYNGEE. CDR3: CASSVQGVANSYTF. The CDR3 DNA follows: TGTGCCAGCAGCGTTCAGGGGGTGGCGAATTCTTACACCTTC.